These 8 T cell receptor beta chains were all obtained from the same sample, sequenced in a study of shared clonotypes between healthy human individuals (dated by TCRdb to the early 2020s). The method was the immunoSEQ multiplex PCR assay. TCRdb re-hosts the immuneACCESS table, in-frame sequences only. Its copies lack some clones; in the studies checked, an unresolved V gene accounts for under half of them, and the cause for the rest is not known. The sample yields fewer than 1 million clones; 90% to 97% were counted once. Clones ranked in the top ten supply approximately 0.2% of the sample. For the CD8 naive samples, CD45RO-negative cells were positively selected for CCR7, yielding a CD45RA+CCR7+ population from which TemRA cells were excluded. Sequencing was carried out using naive CD8+ T cells sorted from blood. The sample's cell subset or site label is to be understood as: CD45RA+CCR7+. The receptors derive from a man aged 30-40 years in good health.

The chain recombines TRBV30 with TRBJ2-7; a weak D match, TRBD1 (5 bases). Per the germline V gene, CDR1 is GTSNPN and CDR2 is SVGIG (reference sequence). The germline V and J ends were trimmed by 5 bases and 7 bases, with 12 bases remaining between them. The CDR3 contains 11 residues. The CDR3 is CAWGAPWEQYF. The CDR3 bases are TGTGCCTGGGGGGCCCCATGGGAGCAGTACTTC.

V is TRBV5-1 and J is TRBJ2-5; no clear D gene. Trimming shortened V by 1 base and J by 5 bases, and 9 bases separated the two germline ends. The germline V gene has CDR1 SGHRS and CDR2 YFSETQ. This CDR3 has 13 amino acids. CDR3 amino acids: CASSLNIFETQYF. The CDR3 nucleotides read TGCGCCAGCAGCTTGAACATCTTTGAGACCCAGTACTTC.

Only one count was recorded for this clone. This rearrangement joins TRBV15 to TRBJ2-1; D uncertain. The CDR3 loop spans 13 amino acids. Germline V lookup: CDR1 LNHNV, CDR2 YYDKDF (reference sequence). V lost 5 bases and J lost 8, with 13 bases in between. The CDR3 sequence is CATSLSRVDEQFF. As DNA, the CDR3 is TGTGCCACCAGCTTGAGCCGTGTAGATGAGCAGTTCTTC.

The J gene is TRBJ2-3, the V gene TRBV9; 10 bases are a match to TRBD2. The CDR3 has 16 residues. The junction had 3 bases not matched to a gene; V was cut back by 1 base and J by 1 base. Germline V gene lookup returns CDR1 SGDLS and CDR2 YYNGEE. The CDR3 reads CASSVPLAGRTDTQYF. CDR3 sequence (DNA): TGTGCCAGCAGCGTACCACTAGCGGGACGCACAGATACGCAGTATTTT.

The chain combines TRBV27 with TRBJ2-7; D is perhaps TRBD2 (5 bases). CDR1 is MNHEY, CDR2 SMNVEV, per germline (reference sequence). V shed 5 bases and J shed 7 bases, with 12 bases lying between them. This CDR3 is built from 12 residues. CDR3: CASSRGLAEQYF. CDR3 in DNA: TGTGCCAGCAGTCGCGGGTTAGCGGAGCAGTACTTC.

J is TRBJ1-2 and V is TRBV11-2, with D uncertain. With 1 base removed from V and 1 base from J, the gap between germline ends came to 7 bases. Looked up from germline, CDR1 is SGHAT and CDR2 is FQNNGV. The CDR3 consists of 14 residues. DNA for the CDR3: TGTGCCAGCAGCTTAGGTGTAGATAACTATGGCTACACCTTC. It encodes CASSLGVDNYGYTF.

The chain links TRBV27 to TRBJ2-1, with TRBD1 as a possible D gene (6 bases). The V end was cut by 5 bases, the J end by 6 bases, with 26 bases between. This CDR3 region has 18 residues. CDR1 is MNHEY and CDR2 is SMNVEV in the germline V gene (reference sequence). CDR3 in amino acids: CASSLDVVGGVLGNEQFF. The CDR3, as DNA: TGTGCCAGCAGTCTAGATGTCGTAGGGGGTGTTTTGGGCAATGAGCAGTTCTTC.

This sequence joins TRBV9 and TRBJ2-3; D is uncertain. There are 13 residues in the CDR3. V was pared by 3 bases and J by 2 bases, with 7 bases between. CDR1 and CDR2 from the germline V gene are SGDLS and YYNGEE. CDR3 coding DNA: TGTGCCAGCAGCGCCCCGAACACAGATACGCAGTATTTT. It is translated as CASSAPNTDTQYF.